The TCR beta chain under discussion was sequenced for a study of blood T cell repertoires in COVID-19 (dated by TCRdb to the early 2020s). Regarding the study in general: The collaborator samples originated in the United States, Italy and Spain and spanned the acute and convalescent phases of COVID-19. The prospective study material was composed of cDNA or gDNA derived from T cells, B-cell-depleted T cells, or PBMCs. Subjects who had been exposed to COVID-19, were actively infected with it, or had recovered from it provided the deeply sampled blood TCRbeta repertoires that made up the dataset. The repertoires were released in a freely available public database intended as a resource for research on the immune response to SARS-CoV-2. Samples were obtained from the ongoing ImmuneRACE study (first 160 participants) and from about 1,300 subjects provided by 6 global collaborators. Nearly every sample came with metadata listing a de-identified subject ID, COVID-19 status, age in years and sex. Where available, HLA class I and class II types were obtained from metadata supplied by the sample provider rather than from assay-based typing. Results and caveats for the whole study, not just this receptor: The quantity of clinical and demographic metadata differed by source and by participant and was supplied without curation.

As concerns this clone: The antigen it recognizes is unknown. No qualities accompany the bases; no much larger clone lies one base away.

From the cysteine through the phenylalanine, the CDR3 covers 15 amino acids. The only DNA kept is the CDR3, 45 bases in frame from the first base. V is trimmed back by 4 bases and J by 0 bases, and the junction contains 3 bases that no gene match accounts for. CDR1 and CDR2 were assigned from the germline V gene as KGHSH and LQKENI. TCRbeta CDR3 regions were amplified from genomic DNA by means of the immunoSEQ Assay, a bias-controlled multiplex PCR. The paper's data handling went like this. Within the assay, amplification of reference gene primers was used to estimate how many nucleated cells each sample contained. To quantify the absolute abundance of each unique TCRbeta CDR3 rearrangement, sequence reads were collapsed and filtered. For each sample, productive Simpson clonality was calculated by taking the square root of Simpson's diversity index across productive rearrangements. The source is immuneACCESS, and TCRdb retained only in-frame sequences with V and J called. Part of the clones is not carried over; for the studies checked, unresolved V genes explain less than half of this, and the remainder is unexplained. That table gives V, J and clone size, and the DNA gave D and trimming. The sample yields under 150,000 clones; around four fifths were counted once. The biggest ten clones account for about 6% of the sample.

Whole blood was collected in K2EDTA tubes by collaborating institutions according to the institutions' own protocols. For TCRbeta analysis, collaborators shipped samples as frozen whole blood, isolated PBMCs, or DNA extracted from either of those sample types. The sequenced sample consisted of peripheral blood. The TCR sequence derives from an elderly man with active or convalescent COVID-19. The rearrangement combines TRBV18 with TRBJ2-3, with 8 junctional bases fitting TRBD1. The CDR3 reads CASSRTGISTDTQYF. The nucleotide sequence is TGTGCCAGCTCACGGACAGGGATTAGCACAGATACGCAGTATTTT.